This T cell receptor beta chain appears in the sequencing data of a study of tumor and adjacent non-tumor tissue in lung cancer. Notes on the study in general: Compared with tumor, normal lung showed significantly lower TCR diversity.

No cell sorting was done before RNA was extracted from the tissue. On this clonotype itself: Its antigen is not identified. Its ends do not fully match the called genes, so a read error is possible.

This CDR3 region has 16 residues. Germline V gene sequence: CDR1 SGHVS, CDR2 FQNEAQ. Three rounds of nested PCR, following a modified ARM-PCR protocol, produced the TCRbeta library. Via MiXCR, TCRdb re-called the multiplex PCR reads, giving one row per CDR3 protein. Seen here are about 200,000 distinct CDR3 sequences, 70% to 75% observed once, and the top ten hold under 30%. This sequence originates from a man aged 60 to 75 with non-small cell lung cancer. The sequenced material came from lung tumor tissue. The V gene is TRBV7-8, the J gene TRBJ2-7; 7 bases align to TRBD2. The DNA of the CDR3 is TGTGCCAGCAGCTCCACTGGGACTACCCCCTCCTACGAGGAGTACTTC. Protein product: CASSSTGTTPSYEEYF.